This T cell receptor beta chain was obtained from a study of T cell repertoires in cytomegalovirus infection. The overall study: CMV infection and matching HLA type were both indicated by public TCR beta signatures.

This clonotype was recorded at least ten times. TCRdb processed the reads anew with MiXCR; each CDR3 protein has one entry. The sample has around 190,000 distinct CDR3 sequences, around an eighth seen once; the top ten hold over 20%. The CDR3 spans 15 residues. V gave up 4 bases and J gave up 5 bases, with 17 bases separating them. Germline V CDR1 and CDR2: SGHTA, FQGNSA. This chain uses TRBV7-2 with TRBJ1-1, with D possibly being TRBD1 (6 bases). Specimen: PBMCs. The sequence came from a human donor in good health (CMV status not recorded). Some clones in this sample may be carry-over from other donors' samples. The CDR3 DNA reads as TGTGCCAGCAGCTGGGCGAGGGGGAAGGCGACTGAAGCTTTCTTT. This gives the protein CASSWARGKATEAFF.